The TCR beta chain described here comes from a study of early T cells in non-severe SARS-CoV-2 infection. Study-level information: Bulk RNA from unsorted whole blood was sequenced; chains were unpaired. Study-level points and caveats: The study's VDJdb matching favored anti-spike CD8 responses and missed private and CD4 specificities.

In this sample, this clonotype turned up many times. The antigen remains unidentified. V trimming: 6 bases; J trimming: 2 bases; junction bases outside the gene matches: 7. The CDR3 is made up of 16 amino acids. CDR1 SGHTA and CDR2 FQGTGA come from the germline V gene. Tagging with unique molecular identifiers was applied to individual cDNA molecules. MiXCR was run by TCRdb on the 5' RACE reads, yielding one entry per CDR3 protein. The repertoire holds some 70,000 distinct CDR3 sequences, around 4.9% seen once, with roughly 5% in the top ten. V usage is TRBV7-3 and J usage is TRBJ2-1; 10 bases are a match to TRBD2. The sequencing input was whole blood. This TCR came from an adult who was a healthcare worker with PCR-confirmed SARS-CoV-2 infection or an uninfected control (not recorded which). CDR3 nucleotide sequence: TGTGCCAGCAGTTTAGCCGGGACTAGCGCCTACAATGAGCAGTTCTTC. Its translation: CASSLAGTSAYNEQFF.